This T cell receptor beta chain came from a study of T cells in localized non-small cell lung cancer. Findings of the study overall: Out of the top 100 tumor clones, a median approximately 57 were seen in adjacent lung. Higher T cell density in the blood was associated with longer overall survival, whereas higher adjacent-lung clonality associated with shorter survival. Measurement of T cell clonality placed uninvolved adjacent lung highest, above the level in tumor.

The method was immunoSEQ multiplex PCR; TCRdb's version includes in-frame clones alone and lacks a portion of them. Of approximately 37,000 clones in the sample, 85% to 90% were seen once. In germline, CDR1 is MNHNY, CDR2 SVGAGI (reference sequence). V lost 7 bases to trimming and J lost 3 bases, with 12 bases between them. The CDR3 loop spans 13 amino acids. A note on this clone: Its antigen remains unidentified.

The gene calls are TRBV6-6 and TRBJ1-1; maybe TRBD1 (6 bases). The origin of this receptor is a man between 18 and 55 years old with stage I lung adenocarcinoma. This material consisted of peripheral blood, taken before any cancer treatment. CDR3 amino acids: CASINRVDTEAFF. CDR3 DNA: TGTGCCAGCATTAACAGGGTGGACACTGAAGCTTTCTTT.